Following are 19 T cell receptor beta chains from one sample sequenced in a study of response to subunit inactivated influenza vaccine. TCRdb recomputed calls from the RT-PCR reads with MiXCR, one row per CDR3 protein. Among fewer than 700,000 distinct CDR3 sequences listed, approximately 13% were seen once. Here the sequenced sample was PBMCs from blood, taken about 40 days after vaccination. The receptors derive from a man in his fifties who received an inactivated influenza vaccine.

This clonotype has a count of ten or more. The rearrangement joins TRBV6-5 to TRBJ1-2; D may be TRBD1 (5 bases). Germline-derived CDR1 and CDR2 are MNHEY and SVGAGI. The V end lost 7 bases, the J end lost 7 bases, and 16 bases lay between the germline ends. The CDR3 is made up of 13 amino acids. DNA of the CDR3: TGTGCCAGCAAGCGGACCCAGGGAGCTGGCTACACCTTC. This encodes CASKRTQGAGYTF.

For this clonotype: A junction end diverges from the germline sequence, so it may reflect a read error. The chain has TRBV7-7 and TRBJ2-3; the match to TRBD2 covers 7 bases. Germline V gene data show CDR1 as SSHAT and CDR2 as FNYEAQ (reference sequence). There are 13 residues in the CDR3. The CDR3 loop is CASSLAVGGAQYF. The CDR3, as DNA: TGTGCTAGCAGCTTAGCTGTGGGGGGGGCGCAGTATTTT.

This clonotype has just a few counts. The chain links TRBV12-3 or TRBV12-4 to TRBJ2-2; D might be TRBD2 (5 bases). The CDR3 has 14 amino acids. Between the trimmed V and J ends, which lost 8 bases and 4 bases, there was a span of 14 bases. This CDR3 is CASREQPLTGELFF. The CDR3 bases are TGTGCCAGCCGGGAACAGCCGCTCACCGGGGAGCTGTTTTTT.

The chain uses TRBV12-3 or TRBV12-4 and TRBJ1-3; D uncertain. Trimming took off 2 bases at V and 4 bases at J, with 12 bases between the two ends. The CDR3 contains 15 residues. Here the CDR3 DNA reads TGTGCCAGCAGTTTAAGAGGGCTCGGGGGAAACACCATATATTTT. This codes for CASSLRGLGGNTIYF.

This clonotype came up many times. This sequence joins TRBV20-1 and TRBJ1-5, with 9 bases matching TRBD1. CDR1 is DFQATT, CDR2 SNEGSKA, per germline (reference sequence). CDR3 length: 17 amino acids. With V trimmed by 2 bases and J by 4 bases, 12 bases remained unmatched. CDR3 sequence reads: CSARLFQGQGSNQPQHF. CDR3 bases: TGCAGTGCTAGACTCTTTCAGGGACAGGGAAGTAATCAGCCCCAGCATTTT.

This clonotype has at least ten counts. The gene calls are TRBV18 and TRBJ2-7, with D perhaps TRBD1 or TRBD2 (5 bases each). Germline CDR1 and CDR2: KGHSH and LQKENI. The V end was cut by 4 bases, the J end by 3 bases, with 7 bases between. This CDR3 comprises 12 residues. CDR3 bases: TGTGCCAGCTCACGGGGGTACTACGAGCAGTACTTC. This encodes CASSRGYYEQYF. Full variable domain (rest looked up from reference TRBV18 and TRBJ2-7): NAGVMQNPRHLVRRRGQEARLRCSPMKGHSHVYWYRQLPEEGLKFMVYLQKENIIDESGMPKERFSAEFPKEGPSILRIQQVVRGDSAAYFCASSRGYYEQYFGPGTRLTVT.

The V gene is TRBV5-1, the J gene TRBJ1-2, with D maybe TRBD1 (5 bases). The CDR3 is made up of 13 amino acids. V was shortened by 0 bases and J by 7 bases, with 10 bases between the two germline ends. Germline assignment: CDR1 SGHRS and CDR2 YFSETQ. In nucleotides, the CDR3 is TGCGCCAGCAGCTTGGCCAGGGCCGGTGGCTACACCTTC. Protein product: CASSLARAGGYTF.

A few counts support this clonotype. The V gene is TRBV20-1, the J gene TRBJ2-4; 8 positions match TRBD2. V lost 3 bases and J lost 9; bases outside the gene matches: 7. The germline V gene has CDR1 DFQATT and CDR2 SNEGSKA (reference sequence). The CDR3 consists of 13 residues. Here the CDR3 reads CSARVAGLGIQYF. The CDR3 DNA reads as TGCAGTGCTAGGGTAGCGGGATTGGGCATTCAGTACTTC.

The chain couples TRBV6-5 to TRBJ1-6, with no clear D. V was pared by 0 bases and J by 9 bases, with 12 bases between. Looked up from germline, CDR1 is MNHEY and CDR2 is SVGAGI. This CDR3 has 15 residues. CDR3 loop: CASSYSGQASSPLHF. The CDR3 bases are TGTGCCAGCAGTTACTCAGGGCAGGCGAGTTCACCCCTCCACTTT.

The chain couples TRBV7-3 to TRBJ2-5, with D perhaps matching TRBD1 or TRBD2 (5 bases each). V was cut by 1 base and J by 4 bases, with 13 bases left in between. The CDR3 has 15 residues. The V gene's germline CDR1 is SGHTA and CDR2 FQGTGA. CDR3 amino acids: CASSLIGAGRETQYF. The CDR3 bases are TGTGCCAGCAGCTTAATCGGGGCAGGGCGAGAGACCCAGTACTTC.

There are a few counts of this clonotype. The chain recombines TRBV10-3 with TRBJ2-7, with D unclear. Between the trimmed V and J ends, which lost 5 bases and 4 bases, there was a span of 12 bases. The germline V gene encodes CDR1 ENHRY and CDR2 SYGVKD. This CDR3 is built from 13 residues. CDR3 region: CAISSPPPYEQYF. CDR3 sequence (DNA): TGTGCCATCAGTTCCCCCCCCCCTTACGAGCAGTACTTC.

V usage is TRBV10-3 and J usage is TRBJ2-7, with 9 bases identical to TRBD2. The CDR3 is 16 residues long. Germline V gene sequence: CDR1 ENHRY, CDR2 SYGVKD. The V gene end was trimmed by 3 bases and the J gene end by 1 base; junction bases not matched to a gene: 7. The CDR3 bases are TGTGCCATCAGTGACAGCGGACTAGCGACGTCCTACGAGCAGTACTTC. As protein: CAISDSGLATSYEQYF.

The rearrangement links TRBV5-4 to TRBJ1-5; the D gene is possibly TRBD1 (6 bases). The CDR3 is made up of 19 amino acids. Deletions cut 1 base from V and 6 bases from J, with 26 bases between. CDR1 is SGHNT and CDR2 is YYREEE in the germline V gene (reference sequence). The CDR3 is CASSLKDGGGGGGLQPQHF. In DNA, the CDR3 is TGTGCCAGCAGCTTGAAGGACGGTGGCGGGGGCGGGGGGCTTCAGCCCCAGCATTTT.

This clonotype appeared a few times. V usage is TRBV5-6 and J usage is TRBJ2-1; TRBD1 aligns across 9 bases. CDR1 is SGHDT and CDR2 is YYEEEE in the germline V gene. The CDR3 extends over 17 amino acids. J lost 5 bases, V lost 4 bases, and 13 bases had no gene match. The DNA of the CDR3 is TGTGCCAGCAGCGGGAGCTACGGGACAGGGTTGAACAATGAGCAGTTCTTC. This encodes CASSGSYGTGLNNEQFF. Full variable domain (rest looked up from reference TRBV5-6 and TRBJ2-1): DAGVTQSPTHLIKTRGQQVTLRCSPKSGHDTVSWYQQALGQGPQFIFQYYEEEERQRGNFPDRFSGHQFPNYSSELNVNALLLGDSALYLCASSGSYGTGLNNEQFFGPGTRLTVL.

The CDR3 DNA reads as TGTGCCAGCAGTGACCCCCATGCAGGTACGCAGTATTTT. Its translation: CASSDPHAGTQYF. J is TRBJ2-3 and V is TRBV25-1, with D hard to call. CDR1 MGHDK and CDR2 SYGVNS come from the germline V gene. Trimming took 3 bases from V and 8 from J, leaving 12 bases between them. This CDR3 has 13 residues. The whole variable domain, filled in from reference TRBV25-1 and TRBJ2-3, reads EADIYQTPRYLVIGTGKKITLECSQTMGHDKMYWYQQDPGMELHLIHYSYGVNSTEKGDLSSESTVSRIRTEHFPLTLESARPSHTSQYLCASSDPHAGTQYFGPGTRLTVL.

The J gene is TRBJ2-5, the V gene TRBV12-3 or TRBV12-4; D is unresolved. Trimming pared 6 bases from V and 4 bases from J, leaving 12 bases between. The CDR3 length is 13 residues. The DNA for the CDR3 is TGTGCCAGCAGAACACATACGGTAGAGACCCAGTACTTC. Encoded protein: CASRTHTVETQYF.

V is TRBV3-1 and J is TRBJ2-3, with unresolved D. V was cut by 4 bases and J by 6 bases, with 14 bases left in between. The V gene's germline CDR1 is LGHDT and CDR2 YNNKEL (reference sequence). The CDR3 is made up of 14 amino acids. The CDR3: CASSRRKYGDTQYF. The CDR3 DNA reads as TGTGCCAGCAGCCGACGGAAGTATGGCGATACGCAGTATTTT.

This clonotype came up a few times. The chain couples TRBV11-2 to TRBJ2-5, with D perhaps TRBD2 (5 bases). V dropped 6 bases and J dropped 2 bases, with 19 bases sitting between them. The CDR3 covers 16 residues. Germline V gene lookup returns CDR1 SGHAT and CDR2 FQNNGV. The CDR3 reads CASRQGPGVWQETQYF. CDR3 nucleotide sequence: TGTGCCAGCAGACAAGGTCCCGGGGTGTGGCAAGAGACCCAGTACTTC.

This clonotype was observed once. This sequence joins TRBV15 and TRBJ2-7; D unresolved. V lost 1 base and J 6 bases, leaving 7 bases between the germline ends. CDR1 LNHNV and CDR2 YYDKDF come from the germline V gene (reference sequence). CDR3 size: 12 residues. In nucleotides, the CDR3 is TGTGCCACCAGCAGAGGGGTAGGCGAGCAGTACTTC. Translated: CATSRGVGEQYF.